These 17 T cell receptor beta chains were all obtained from the same sample, sequenced in a study of T cell responses to AZD1222 COVID-19 vaccine. Profiled with immunoSEQ multiplex PCR; TCRdb holds only in-frame clones, not every one. The sample carries 200,000 or so clones, about 87% recorded once. The input for sequencing was peripheral blood, taken on day 0 of AZD1222 vaccination. All receptors come from an adult in good health.

This sequence joins TRBV7-9 and TRBJ1-1; the D gene is possibly TRBD1 (5 bases). Deletions cut 0 bases from V and 4 bases from J, with 9 bases between. CDR3 length: 14 amino acids. In germline, CDR1 is SEHNR, CDR2 FQNEAQ (reference sequence). The CDR3 loop is CASSLAQRGTEAFF. In DNA, the CDR3 is TGTGCCAGCAGCTTAGCGCAAAGGGGCACTGAAGCTTTCTTT.

The chain couples TRBV18 to TRBJ2-7, with no clear D. The CDR3 is 15 residues long. The germline CDR1 and CDR2 sequences are KGHSH and LQKENI. V was shortened by 6 bases and J by 3 bases, with 18 bases between the two germline ends. The DNA of the CDR3 is TGTGCCAGCTCCCCCCCACGCCCTTCCTACTACGAGCAGTACTTC. It encodes CASSPPRPSYYEQYF.

This clone was counted once. The V gene is TRBV29-1, the J gene TRBJ2-7, with 12 bases aligning to TRBD1. This CDR3 comprises 17 residues. With 6 bases clipped from V and 5 bases from J, the junction kept 17 bases outside the gene matches. Germline CDR1 reads SQVTM; CDR2 reads ANQGSEA. For the CDR3, the DNA is TGCAGCGTGCGAACAGAGTGGGGGACAGGGGGCCACCACGAGCAGTACTTC. This gives the protein CSVRTEWGTGGHHEQYF.

This chain uses TRBV6-2 or TRBV6-3 with TRBJ2-3, with no clear D. Germline V lookup: CDR1 MNHEY, CDR2 SVGEGT. V lost 2 bases, J lost 6 bases, and 9 bases lay in between. The CDR3 is made up of 13 amino acids. CDR3 nucleotide sequence: TGTGCCAGCAGTTACGGCCAGAGGGATACGCAGTATTTT. It is translated as CASSYGQRDTQYF.

The chain combines TRBV15 with TRBJ1-1, with D possibly TRBD1 on 6 matching bases. The V end was cut by 2 bases, the J end by 4 bases, with 11 bases between. In germline, CDR1 is LNHNV, CDR2 YYDKDF (reference sequence). This CDR3 is 14 amino acids long. The CDR3 reads CATSRQGGGTEAFF. DNA for the CDR3: TGTGCCACCAGCAGACAGGGAGGGGGCACTGAAGCTTTCTTT.

This chain uses TRBV19 with TRBJ2-1, with D perhaps TRBD1 (7 bases). Trimming left V 0 bases short and J 5 bases short, with 17 bases between. CDR1 is LNHDA, CDR2 SQIVND, per germline (reference sequence). This CDR3 region has 17 residues. CDR3 in amino acids: CASSIDPGGRLHNEQFF. Here the CDR3 DNA reads TGTGCCAGTAGTATAGATCCAGGGGGGAGGCTTCACAATGAGCAGTTCTTC.

The CDR3 sequence: CATEPAGAGWGNSPLHF. CDR3 DNA sequence: TGTGCCACCGAGCCGGCAGGGGCAGGGTGGGGTAATTCACCCCTCCACTTT. The chain uses TRBV2 and TRBJ1-6; D may be TRBD1 (6 bases). Germline-derived CDR1 and CDR2 are SNHLY and FYNNEI. The CDR3 is 17 amino acids. V shed 10 bases and J shed 6 bases, with 25 bases lying between them.

The rearrangement links TRBV6-5 to TRBJ2-5, with 8 bases identical to TRBD1. The germline V gene encodes CDR1 MNHEY and CDR2 SVGAGI. Germline trimming cut 4 bases from V and 1 base from J; bases unmatched to any gene: 5. The CDR3 sequence is 15 residues long. This CDR3 is CASSSWTGSQETQYF. Written as DNA, the CDR3 is TGTGCCAGCAGTTCCTGGACAGGGTCCCAAGAGACCCAGTACTTC.

The V and J genes are TRBV29-1 and TRBJ2-3, with 10 nucleotides matching TRBD1. V gave up 6 bases and J gave up 6 bases; unmatched junction bases: 9. Germline loops: CDR1 SQVTM, CDR2 ANQGSEA. This CDR3 has 14 amino acids. The CDR3 loop reads CSVDDRGLTDTQYF. DNA of the CDR3: TGCAGCGTAGATGACAGGGGGCTTACGGATACGCAGTATTTT.

The chain combines TRBV21-1 with TRBJ2-7. TRBV21-1 is flagged as a pseudogene. This CDR3 is built from 16 residues. The CDR3 is CASSKHMASPSYEQYF. For the CDR3, the DNA is TGTGCCAGCAGCAAACACATGGCCAGCCCGTCCTACGAGCAGTACTTC.

V is TRBV6-5 and J is TRBJ1-2, with TRBD1 matching over 7 bases. CDR3 length: 13 residues. The V gene end was trimmed by 10 bases and the J gene end by 4 bases; junction bases not matched to a gene: 9. Germline V lookup: CDR1 MNHEY, CDR2 SVGAGI. CDR3 coding DNA: TGTGCCACCAAGAGCCGACAGGGCTATGGCTACACCTTC. Protein sequence: CATKSRQGYGYTF.

V usage is TRBV5-1 and J usage is TRBJ2-5, with D uncertain. The CDR3 is 15 amino acids. The ends were cut back, 0 bases at V and 2 bases at J, with 11 bases in the middle. Germline CDR1 and CDR2: SGHRS and YFSETQ. The CDR3 protein is CASSLGSFFQETQYF. CDR3 DNA: TGCGCCAGCAGCTTGGGAAGTTTCTTTCAAGAGACCCAGTACTTC.

This clone occurred once. The V and J genes are TRBV30 and TRBJ1-2; no definite D call. V was shortened by 0 bases and J by 5 bases, with 7 bases between the two germline ends. The CDR3 consists of 12 residues. Per germline, CDR1 GTSNPN and CDR2 SVGIG (reference sequence). This chain's CDR3 is CAWSVKDYGYTF. In nucleotides, the CDR3 is TGTGCCTGGAGTGTAAAGGATTATGGCTACACCTTC.

J is TRBJ1-5 and V is TRBV6-1; D perhaps matches TRBD1 (5 bases). CDR3 length: 16 amino acids. CDR1 is MNHNS and CDR2 is SASEGT in the germline V gene. V lost 4 bases, J lost 1 base, and 14 bases lay in between. The CDR3 region has the DNA TGTGCCAGCAGTGCCGGGGGGATCAGGAGCAATCAGCCCCAGCATTTT. It encodes CASSAGGIRSNQPQHF.

V and J are TRBV27 and TRBJ1-5; weak D call: TRBD1 (5 bases). The CDR3 consists of 14 residues. Trimming removed 4 bases at V and 4 bases at J, with 11 bases between. Germline V gives CDR1 MNHEY, CDR2 SMNVEV (reference sequence). Here the CDR3 reads CASSSREENQPQHF. The CDR3 region has the DNA TGTGCCAGCAGTTCCAGGGAGGAAAATCAGCCCCAGCATTTT.

This chain uses TRBV6-6 with TRBJ1-2; D perhaps matches TRBD1 (6 bases). Per germline, CDR1 MNHNY and CDR2 SVGAGI (reference sequence). This CDR3 is built from 14 residues. Deletions cut 2 bases from V and 7 bases from J, with 14 bases between. Here the CDR3 DNA reads TGTGCCAGCAGTTACGACACAGGGACGGGTGGCTACACCTTC. Protein sequence: CASSYDTGTGGYTF.

The chain joins TRBV4-1 to TRBJ2-2; 8 nucleotides match TRBD1. Germline assignment: CDR1 MGHRA and CDR2 YSYEKL. V lost 1 base and J lost 7; bases outside the gene matches: 5. The CDR3 totals 15 residues. Here the CDR3 DNA reads TGCGCCAGCAGCCAAGGGACAGGGATCGGCGGGGAGCTGTTTTTT. Amino acids: CASSQGTGIGGELFF.